The clone carrying this T cell receptor beta chain came up once. Its antigen is not known. It was with 60 Vbeta and 13 Jbeta primers that the PCR ran. The assay was immunoSEQ multiplex PCR, and TCRdb's table has in-frame clones only and misses some. Of some 190,000 clones in the sample, roughly three quarters were seen once. These data are taken from a study of cytomegalovirus exposure and HLA in healthy donors. Overall study results and limits: Looking again later, the authors saw that most CMV-associated TCR beta chains seemed HLA-restricted.

The germline V gene has CDR1 LGHNA and CDR2 YSLEER. V was trimmed by 1 base and J by 9 bases, leaving 15 bases between them. This CDR3 is 14 amino acids long. J is TRBJ1-2 and V is TRBV4-3; the D gene is possibly TRBD1 (6 bases). The sequence derives from a woman aged 25 to 45 in good health and CMV-seropositive. The source material was PBMCs. This chain's CDR3 is CASSQGYRAQSYTF. As DNA, the CDR3 is TGCGCCAGCAGCCAAGGGTACAGGGCCCAGAGCTACACCTTC.